A single sample gave rise to the 2 T cell receptor beta chains below, sequenced in a study of shared clonotypes between healthy human individuals. Clones were read by immunoSEQ multiplex PCR, and TCRdb kept only the in-frame ones, dropping some. Among about 2.3 million clones listed, around 92% were seen once. Sequencing was performed on naive CD4+ T cells from PBMCs. Subset noted: CD45RA+ positively selected. The receptors originated from a man aged 18 to 29 in good health. Some clones in this sample may be carry-over from other donors' samples.

The rearrangement joins TRBV7-3 to TRBJ2-1; D unresolved. Germline V gene sequence: CDR1 SGHTA, CDR2 FQGTGA. Trimming took off 5 bases at V and 2 bases at J, with 10 bases between the two ends. This CDR3 is built from 14 residues. The CDR3 nucleotides are TGTGCCAGCAGCCAAGAAGAACCCTACAATGAGCAGTTCTTC. Translated: CASSQEEPYNEQFF.

The rearrangement links TRBV7-2 to TRBJ2-2; 7 nucleotides align to TRBD1. The CDR3 has 16 amino acids. V gave up 2 bases and J gave up 2 bases; unmatched junction bases: 5. Germline CDR1 reads SGHTA; CDR2 reads FQGNSA. In DNA form, the CDR3 reads TGTGCCAGCAGCTTATTGGACAGGAGCAACACCGGGGAGCTGTTTTTT. It codes for CASSLLDRSNTGELFF.